A single sample gave rise to the 17 T cell receptor beta chains below, sequenced in a study of CD8 T cells in Susac syndrome. RNA totalling roughly 0.45 to 1 ug underwent reverse transcription with random hexamers. Each CDR3 protein gets one entry after TCRdb re-called the immunoSEQ multiplex PCR reads with MiXCR. The sample includes about 180,000 distinct CDR3 sequences, 90% to 95% seen only once; the top ten take 0.1% to 0.13%. Material for sequencing was CD4+ T cells from PBMCs. These receptors originate from a human donor with Susac syndrome.

V usage is TRBV5-4 and J usage is TRBJ2-1; no definite D call. CDR3 length: 12 amino acids. CDR1 is SGHNT, CDR2 YYREEE, per germline (reference sequence). The ends were cut back, 0 bases at V and 7 bases at J, with 5 bases in the middle. The CDR3 reads CASSLGTNEQFF. Here the CDR3 DNA reads TGTGCCAGCAGCTTGGGGACGAATGAGCAGTTCTTC.

This clonotype was picked up one time. V gene TRBV5-6 combines with J gene TRBJ1-1; D is unresolved. The CDR3 totals 14 residues. Trimming cost V 0 bases and J 1 base, with 7 bases left between them. Germline-derived CDR1 and CDR2 are SGHDT and YYEEEE. CDR3 coding DNA: TGTGCCAGCAGCTTGGAGGTTTCGAACACTGAAGCTTTCTTT. Its translation: CASSLEVSNTEAFF.

The chain has TRBV20-1 and TRBJ1-1, with TRBD1 as a possible D gene (6 bases). V was trimmed by 4 bases and J by 2 bases, leaving 17 bases between them. Germline V CDR1 and CDR2: DFQATT, SNEGSKA (reference sequence). CDR3 length: 15 residues. The CDR3 here is CSATLHRAANTEAFF. CDR3 in DNA: TGCAGTGCTACCTTACACAGGGCGGCTAACACTGAAGCTTTCTTT.

The chain combines TRBV3-1 with TRBJ1-5; TRBD1 matches 8 bases. Unmatched junction bases numbered 5, after V lost 4 bases and J lost 3 bases. There are 15 residues in the CDR3. CDR1 and CDR2 (germline): LGHDT, YNNKEL (reference sequence). The CDR3 is CASSLRDRPNQPQHF. The CDR3 DNA follows: TGTGCCAGCAGCCTCCGGGACAGGCCCAATCAGCCCCAGCATTTT.

The genes are TRBV27 and TRBJ2-5; the match to TRBD2 covers 13 bases. Looked up from germline, CDR1 is MNHEY and CDR2 is SMNVEV (reference sequence). J gave up 0 bases and V 5 bases, and 3 bases lay outside the gene matches. This CDR3 has 16 residues. The CDR3 nucleotides read TGTGCCAGCAGTGGGACTAGCGGGGTATACCAAGAGACCCAGTACTTC. It codes for CASSGTSGVYQETQYF.

The rearrangement links TRBV4-2 to TRBJ2-7; D is perhaps TRBD2 (7 bases). Germline CDR1 and CDR2: LGHNA and YNFKEQ. The V end lost 1 base, the J end lost 6 bases, and 13 bases lay between the germline ends. CDR3 length: 14 residues. In DNA, the CDR3 is TGTGCCAGCAGCCAAGCGGGGGAGGGGGGCGAGCAGTACTTC. This sequence encodes CASSQAGEGGEQYF.

J is TRBJ2-7 and V is TRBV18, with D perhaps matching TRBD2 (5 bases). The V end lost 2 bases, the J end lost 6 bases, and 11 bases lay between the germline ends. The CDR3 has 13 amino acids. Germline V gene sequence: CDR1 KGHSH, CDR2 LQKENI. This CDR3 reads CASSPAEGSEQYF. The CDR3 nucleotides are TGTGCCAGCTCACCAGCAGAGGGCTCCGAGCAGTACTTC.

The chain links TRBV6-5 to TRBJ1-2, with 10 nucleotides matching TRBD1. V was pared by 6 bases and J by 8 bases, with 9 bases of the junction left unmatched. Germline V gene sequence: CDR1 MNHEY, CDR2 SVGAGI. This CDR3 has 14 residues. The CDR3 here is CASSYRDRGGGYTF. The CDR3 DNA follows: TGTGCCAGCAGCTACCGGGACAGGGGAGGCGGCTACACCTTC.

V is TRBV29-1 and J is TRBJ1-2; TRBD1 might be the D (5 bases). Germline CDR1 and CDR2: SQVTM and ANQGSEA. This CDR3 spans 12 amino acids. Trimming removed 4 bases at V and 4 bases at J, with 10 bases between. The CDR3: CSVVMGGYGYTF. The CDR3 DNA reads TGCAGCGTTGTCATGGGGGGCTATGGCTACACCTTC.

This sequence joins TRBV12-3 or TRBV12-4 and TRBJ1-5, with 7 bases lining up with TRBD1. Trimming removed 1 base from V and 5 bases from J; junction bases left unmatched: 5. The CDR3 has 15 amino acids. The CDR3 nucleotides are TGTGCCAGCAGTTTAGATGGGACAGTCGATCAGCCCCAGCATTTT. Its translation is CASSLDGTVDQPQHF.

V gene TRBV29-1 combines with J gene TRBJ2-2; D assignment may be TRBD1 or TRBD2 (5 bases each). Germline CDR1 reads SQVTM; CDR2 reads ANQGSEA. The CDR3 runs 15 residues. V was shortened by 7 bases and J by 3 bases, with 18 bases between the two germline ends. CDR3 in DNA: TGCAGCGCCCGGGTCGGGGCAGGGTACACCGGGGAGCTGTTTTTT. Its protein is CSARVGAGYTGELFF.

The chain carries TRBV6-2 or TRBV6-3 and TRBJ1-1, with D unclear. With 2 bases removed from V and 0 bases from J, the gap between germline ends came to 4 bases. The CDR3 runs 13 residues. Germline V gene lookup returns CDR1 MNHEY and CDR2 SVGEGT. This chain's CDR3 is CASSYDVNTEAFF. CDR3 bases: TGTGCCAGCAGTTACGATGTGAACACTGAAGCTTTCTTT.

The chain combines TRBV20-1 with TRBJ1-1; TRBD1 might be the D (6 bases). V was pared by 3 bases and J by 11 bases, with 16 bases between. The CDR3 contains 12 residues. CDR1 and CDR2 from the germline V gene are DFQATT and SNEGSKA (reference sequence). CDR3 bases: TGCAGTGCTAGCGGGGCAGGGGAGATGGCTTTCTTT. Its translation is CSASGAGEMAFF.

The rearrangement joins TRBV9 to TRBJ2-2, with D perhaps matching TRBD2 (7 bases). The germline gives CDR1 SGDLS, CDR2 YYNGEE. The CDR3 contains 17 residues. The germline V and J ends were trimmed by 2 bases and 2 bases, with 16 bases remaining between them. The CDR3 nucleotides read TGTGCCAGCAGCGTTGCTGCGGGGGCCTTAAACACCGGGGAGCTGTTTTTT. Its translation is CASSVAAGALNTGELFF.

This chain links TRBV15 with TRBJ1-1; 7 nucleotides agree with TRBD1. Per the germline V gene, CDR1 is LNHNV and CDR2 is YYDKDF (reference sequence). There are 15 residues in the CDR3. V shed 0 bases, J shed 4 bases, and the junction held 5 bases outside the gene matches. The CDR3 region has the DNA TGTGCCACCAGCAGAGATCCGGACAGGAGCACTGAAGCTTTCTTT. It encodes CATSRDPDRSTEAFF. The variable domain in full, completed from reference TRBV15 and TRBJ1-1, reads DAMVIQNPRYQVTQFGKPVTLSCSQTLNHNVMYWYQQKSSQAPKLLFHYYDKDFNNEADTPDNFQSRRPNTSFCFLDIRSPGLGDTAMYLCATSRDPDRSTEAFFGQGTRLTVV.

The genes are TRBV3-1 and TRBJ2-3, with 10 positions matching TRBD2. The CDR3 sequence is 17 residues long. Trimming cost V 1 base and J 3 bases; bases outside gene matches: 7. The germline V gene has CDR1 LGHDT and CDR2 YNNKEL (reference sequence). The CDR3 DNA reads TGTGCCAGCAGCCAAGCTGGGCTAGCGGGGGAAACAGATACGCAGTATTTT. Translating it yields CASSQAGLAGETDTQYF.

The V gene is TRBV20-1, the J gene TRBJ1-4; D perhaps matches TRBD1 (6 bases). V was pared by 6 bases and J by 4 bases, with 18 bases between. The CDR3 length is 15 residues. CDR1 is DFQATT and CDR2 is SNEGSKA in the germline V gene (reference sequence). This CDR3 is CSAAGHRANNEKLFF. DNA of the CDR3: TGCAGTGCGGCGGGGCACAGGGCCAATAATGAAAAACTGTTTTTT.